The present T cell receptor beta chain was sequenced within a study of T cells after yellow fever vaccination. Study at large: With SMART-Seq v4 Ultra Low Input, the fractions containing low cell numbers were prepared. The study's findings and limits: Most clones from primary vaccination resurfaced after the booster (about 95% CD4, around 90% CD8). Within FACS-sorted repertoires, abundant clonotypes contaminating from the bulk population could be present.

V was cut by 5 bases and J by 6 bases, with 5 bases left in between. The CDR3 is 11 residues long. Germline V CDR1 and CDR2: SEHNR, FQNEAQ (reference sequence). Template switching with 5'RACE generated the TCR cDNA and added a universal primer site and UMIs. TCRdb passed the 5' RACE reads through MiXCR, listing each CDR3 protein once. The sample lists 120,000 or so distinct CDR3 sequences, more than 7.5% occurring once. At least ten counts were recorded for this clonotype. Its specificity is not known. The J gene is TRBJ2-1, the V gene TRBV7-9; D gene unclear. The TCR comes from a man aged 18 to 30 who received the YFV17D yellow fever vaccine. The sequences come from CD8+ T cells sorted from PBMCs, collected on the day of the yellow fever booster vaccination. As DNA, the CDR3 is TGTGCCAGCAGCCGAGGCAATGAGCAGTTCTTC. This codes for CASSRGNEQFF.